The source of this T cell receptor (beta chain) is a study of T cell clones after liver transplantation. Germline assignment: CDR1 MGHDK and CDR2 SYGVNS. V was pared by 8 bases and J by 5 bases, with 15 bases between. This CDR3 spans 13 amino acids. Points from the study as a whole: A larger donor-reactive than third-party decline suggested partial antigen-specific deletion.

To note about this clone: Its antigen is not identified.

Profiling relied on immunoSEQ multiplex PCR, and the TCRdb table lists in-frame clones only, not all of them. The sample yields roughly 70,000 clones, 90% seen once. Sequences were derived from CD4+ T cells from blood, sampled before liver transplant. The receptor comes from a human donor who received a liver transplant. The V and J genes are TRBV25-1 and TRBJ2-5; TRBD2 is a possible D gene (5 bases). The CDR3 nucleotides read TGTGCCAGCGGGAGTGTGGGCCTCGAGACCCAGTACTTC. As protein: CASGSVGLETQYF.